Detailed here is one T cell receptor (beta chain). This sample stems from a study of blood T cell repertoires in COVID-19. Study details: Material from acute and convalescent COVID-19 was sourced from the United States, Italy and Spain. The analysed material was cDNA or gDNA that came from T cells, B-cell-depleted T cells, or PBMCs.

Authors' processing steps: Amplifying reference gene primers gave estimates of nucleated cell counts. The protocol was immunoSEQ multiplex PCR, while the TCRdb copy is restricted to in-frame clones and leaves out a portion. V, J and clone size are those of that table, while D and trimming were read from the DNA. The sample has approximately 180,000 clones; 82% are singletons. CDR3 length: 14 residues. With 5 bases removed from V and 5 bases from J, the gap between germline ends came to 15 bases. Germline V lookup: CDR1 SGHTA, CDR2 FQGNSA. This chain joins TRBV7-2 and TRBJ2-5, with D possibly being TRBD2 (6 bases). This clonotype was sampled from a woman aged 70 to 79 with acute or convalescent COVID-19. The sequenced sample was peripheral blood. The CDR3 nucleotides are TGTGCCAGCAGCCCGGGGGTCAGCGGCGAGACCCAGTACTTC. This gives the protein CASSPGVSGETQYF.